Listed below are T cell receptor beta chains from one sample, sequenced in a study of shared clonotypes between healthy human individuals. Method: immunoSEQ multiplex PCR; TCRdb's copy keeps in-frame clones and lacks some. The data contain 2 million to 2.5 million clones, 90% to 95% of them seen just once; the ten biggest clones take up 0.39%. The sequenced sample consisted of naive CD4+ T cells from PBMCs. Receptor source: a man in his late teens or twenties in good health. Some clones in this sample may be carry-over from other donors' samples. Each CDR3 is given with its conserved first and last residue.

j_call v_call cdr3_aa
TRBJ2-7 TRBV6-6 CASSRSGYYEQYF
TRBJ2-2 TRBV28 CASSSNTGELFF
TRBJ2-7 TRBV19 CASSTRGQGQGNYEQYF
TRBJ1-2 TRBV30 CAWRRRTVGGYTF
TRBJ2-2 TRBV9 CASSPHHAGTSGTGELFF
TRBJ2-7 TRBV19 CASSMGPAYEQYF
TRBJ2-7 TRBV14 CASSSQGLRYEQYF
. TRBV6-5 CASSYGGTYEQYF
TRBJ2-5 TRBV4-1 CASSQGPYRETQYF
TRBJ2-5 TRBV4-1 CASSQVRASGRETQYF
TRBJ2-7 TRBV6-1 CASSLRLREDEQYF
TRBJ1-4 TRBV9 CASTLGLEGEKLFF
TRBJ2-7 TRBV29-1 CSVESYGLGGTYEQYF
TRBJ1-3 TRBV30 CAWVESSGNTIYF
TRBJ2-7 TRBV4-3 CASSQDGTSGSYEQYF
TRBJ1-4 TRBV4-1 CASSTTGREKLFF
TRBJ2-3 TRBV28 CASSTREGQADTQYF
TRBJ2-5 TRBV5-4 CASSLGLAQETQYF
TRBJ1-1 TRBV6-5 CASSYSLGTVNTEAFF
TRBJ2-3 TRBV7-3 CASSLHTQYF
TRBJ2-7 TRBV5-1 CASSGQGGSYEQYF
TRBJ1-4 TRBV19 CATSHRGQGGDEKLFF
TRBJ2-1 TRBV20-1 CSARSNEQFF
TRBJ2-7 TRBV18 CASSPLAGQLDSYEQYF
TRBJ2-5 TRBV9 CASSRGLETQYF
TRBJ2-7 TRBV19 CASSIPGTYEQYF
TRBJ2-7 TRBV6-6 CASTISWDSSYEQYF
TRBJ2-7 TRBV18 CASSPEYEQYF
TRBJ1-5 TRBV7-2 CASSFDGSNQPQHF
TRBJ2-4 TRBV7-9 CASSPQDSLAKNIQYF
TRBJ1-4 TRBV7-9 CASSSLLQGLNEKLFF
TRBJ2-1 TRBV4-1 CASSQDNYGPTVF
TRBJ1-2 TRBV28 CASSDDGRSNYGYTF
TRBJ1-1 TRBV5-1 CASSLGYLGGTEAFF
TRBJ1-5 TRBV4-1 CASSQVFSNQPQHF
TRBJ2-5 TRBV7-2 CASSRGAQETQYF
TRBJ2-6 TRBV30 CAWKQRTGEGGANVLTF
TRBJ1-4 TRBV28 CASRSLAGQGNEKLFF
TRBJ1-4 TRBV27 CASSFLGADEKLFF
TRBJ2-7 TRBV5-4 CASSLEAGGEQYF
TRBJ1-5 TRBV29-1 CSVGPSGHSNQPQHF
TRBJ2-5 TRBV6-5 CASSSSGRAYQETQYF
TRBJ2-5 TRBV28 CASRTGGETQYF
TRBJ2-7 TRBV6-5 CASSNRDRDAYEQYF
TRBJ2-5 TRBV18 CASSPGTQETQYF
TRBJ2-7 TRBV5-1 CASSLYGTGTNEQYF